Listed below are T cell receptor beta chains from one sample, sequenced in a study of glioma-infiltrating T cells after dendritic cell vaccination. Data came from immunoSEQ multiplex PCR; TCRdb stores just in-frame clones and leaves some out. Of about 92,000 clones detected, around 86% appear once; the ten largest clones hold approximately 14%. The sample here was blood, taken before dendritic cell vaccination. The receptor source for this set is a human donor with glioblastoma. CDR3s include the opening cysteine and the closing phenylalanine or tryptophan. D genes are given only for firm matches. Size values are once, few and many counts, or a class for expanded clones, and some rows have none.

cdr3_nt: TGTGCCAGCTCAGCACTCGGGGTCAGTGAAAAACTGTTTTTT
cdr3_aa: CASSALGVSEKLFF
d_call: .
v_call: TRBV18
j_call: TRBJ1-4
clone_size: .

cdr3_nt: TGCGCCAGCAGCTTGGGGGCTCAGGGATATGAAAAACTGTTTTTT
cdr3_aa: CASSLGAQGYEKLFF
d_call: .
v_call: TRBV5-1
j_call: TRBJ1-4
clone_size: .

cdr3_nt: TGTGCCAGCAGTTTCAGCGGAGGAAGAGATACGCAGTATTTT
cdr3_aa: CASSFSGGRDTQYF
d_call: .
v_call: TRBV6-4
j_call: TRBJ2-3
clone_size: once

cdr3_nt: TGTGCCAGCAGTTTTCCGGGGGACGGCGCCTACAATGAGCAGTTCTTC
cdr3_aa: CASSFPGDGAYNEQFF
d_call: .
v_call: TRBV28
j_call: TRBJ2-1
clone_size: .

cdr3_nt: TGTGCCAGCAGTCAACACGTTGAAGCTTTCTTT
cdr3_aa: CASSQHVEAFF
d_call: .
v_call: TRBV7-9
j_call: TRBJ1-1
clone_size: .

cdr3_nt: TGTGCCAGCAGCCCCCGGGGGGTAGCGGGATCCTCCGAGCAGTACTTC
cdr3_aa: CASSPRGVAGSSEQYF
d_call: TRBD2
v_call: TRBV7-9
j_call: TRBJ2-7
clone_size: .

cdr3_nt: TGTGCCAGTCGTCTTGTGGACAGGGTCGAGGATACGCAGTATTTT
cdr3_aa: CASRLVDRVEDTQYF
d_call: TRBD1
v_call: TRBV19
j_call: TRBJ2-3
clone_size: .

cdr3_nt: TGTGCCAGCAGCTTAGATCTTGGTAGGGGACTGAACACCGGGGAGCTGTTTTTT
cdr3_aa: CASSLDLGRGLNTGELFF
d_call: .
v_call: TRBV11-2
j_call: TRBJ2-2
clone_size: .

cdr3_nt: TGTGCCAGCAGCTTCGGGGGACAGTACACTTGGACTGAAGCTTTCTTT
cdr3_aa: CASSFGGQYTWTEAFF
d_call: TRBD1
v_call: TRBV13
j_call: TRBJ1-1
clone_size: .

cdr3_nt: TGTGCCTGGAGTCCAGGGTCGAAGGATGGCTACACCTTC
cdr3_aa: CAWSPGSKDGYTF
d_call: .
v_call: TRBV30
j_call: TRBJ1-2
clone_size: few

cdr3_nt: TGTGCCAGCAGTCAAGCGGGAACGGCAGATACGCAGTATTTT
cdr3_aa: CASSQAGTADTQYF
d_call: TRBD2
v_call: TRBV7-3
j_call: TRBJ2-3
clone_size: .

cdr3_nt: TGTGCCAGCAGGACACTCTACGAGCAGTACTTC
cdr3_aa: CASRTLYEQYF
d_call: .
v_call: TRBV28
j_call: TRBJ2-7
clone_size: .

cdr3_nt: TGTGCCAGCAGCTTAGAGGCAGGGGGTTTAAATGAGCAGTTCTTC
cdr3_aa: CASSLEAGGLNEQFF
d_call: TRBD1
v_call: TRBV13
j_call: TRBJ2-1
clone_size: .